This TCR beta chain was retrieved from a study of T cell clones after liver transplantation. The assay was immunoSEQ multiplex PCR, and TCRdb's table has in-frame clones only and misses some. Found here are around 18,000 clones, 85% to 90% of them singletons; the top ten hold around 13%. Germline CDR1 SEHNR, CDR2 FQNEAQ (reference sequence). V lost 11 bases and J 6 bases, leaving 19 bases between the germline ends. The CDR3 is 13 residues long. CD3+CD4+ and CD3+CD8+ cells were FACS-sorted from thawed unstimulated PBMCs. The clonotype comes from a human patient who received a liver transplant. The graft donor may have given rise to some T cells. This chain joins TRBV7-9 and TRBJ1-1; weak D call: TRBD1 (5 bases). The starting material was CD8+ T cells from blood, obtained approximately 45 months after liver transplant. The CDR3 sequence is CACSGVTGSEAFF. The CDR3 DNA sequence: TGTGCCTGTTCGGGGGTAACAGGTTCTGAAGCTTTCTTT.